The T cell receptor (beta chain) under discussion was sequenced for a study of cytomegalovirus exposure and HLA in healthy donors. This clone was counted a single time. PCR involved 60 Vbeta and 13 Jbeta primers. Data came from immunoSEQ multiplex PCR; TCRdb stores just in-frame clones and leaves some out. The top ten hold around 2% of the sample, which has 120,000 to 150,000 clones, over 75% seen once. The ends were cut back, 1 base at V and 8 bases at J, with 13 bases in the middle. Germline V lookup: CDR1 SGHRS, CDR2 YFSETQ. CDR3 length: 15 amino acids. The sample consisted of PBMCs. This sequence originates from a man aged 25 to 40 in good health and CMV-seronegative. The chain links TRBV5-1 to TRBJ1-6, with D unclear. The CDR3 region is CASSLLSGVHSPLHF. In DNA form, the CDR3 reads TGCGCCAGCAGCTTGCTTTCCGGGGTTCATTCACCCCTCCACTTT.